These 29 T cell receptor beta chains share one sample of origin, sequenced in a study of prognosis after radiotherapy for stage I lung cancer. Two-round multiplex PCR amplified TCR beta CDR3 from genomic DNA. It was primers specific to each TRBV and TRBJ gene that first-round PCR used. A single record per CDR3 protein comes from TCRdb applying MiXCR to the multiplex PCR reads. In the table there are around 63,000 distinct CDR3 sequences, about a quarter of which are singletons. The starting material was PBMCs, obtained before or after stereotactic body radiation therapy (not recorded which). The receptors were gathered from a donor aged 50 or older with non-small cell lung cancer.

The sample holds many counts of this clonotype. V gene TRBV30 combines with J gene TRBJ2-7; D call uncertain. Looked up from germline, CDR1 is GTSNPN and CDR2 is SVGIG (reference sequence). The V end lost 7 bases, the J end lost 0 bases, and 16 bases lay between the germline ends. The CDR3 has 14 residues. CDR3 bases: TGTGCCTACAGTGGAATGCGGAACTCCTACGAGCAGTACTTC. Its protein product is CAYSGMRNSYEQYF.

On this clonotype: Given the absence of the conserved phenylalanine or tryptophan at the CDR3 end, a read error is likely. Here the CDR3 DNA reads TGTGCCAGCGTCCTCCAGGGGGGGCCCGACTCCTACGAGCAGTACCTC. It translates to CASVLQGGPDSYEQYL. J is TRBJ2-7 and V is TRBV6-1; the D gene could be TRBD1 or TRBD2 (7 bases each). The CDR3 has 16 amino acids. The germline V and J ends were trimmed by 8 bases and 0 bases, with 20 bases remaining between them. Per the germline V gene, CDR1 is MNHNS and CDR2 is SASEGT.

The chain combines TRBV6-1 with TRBJ1-2, with 9 bases fitting TRBD1. J gave up 4 bases and V 7 bases, and 10 bases lay outside the gene matches. The CDR3 contains 15 residues. Germline V CDR1 and CDR2: MNHNS, SASEGT. The CDR3 reads CASILTGGSGYGYTF. The CDR3 DNA follows: TGTGCCAGCATTTTGACAGGGGGTTCTGGCTATGGCTACACCTTC.

V usage is TRBV3-2 and J usage is TRBJ2-1; the table assigns TRBD1, which was not confirmed against the DNA. TRBV3-2 is a pseudogene. The CDR3 extends over 16 amino acids. The CDR3 region has the DNA TGTGCCAGCAGCCACCTCAGGGGGCATGCTTACAATGAGCAGTTCTTC. This gives the protein CASSHLRGHAYNEQFF.

This clonotype was seen once. A much larger clone lies one base from this, so it may be a read error. No conserved phenylalanine or tryptophan is present at the end of the CDR3, so a read error is the likely explanation. This chain links TRBV6-2 or TRBV6-3 with TRBJ1-2; D not resolved. This CDR3 region has 12 residues. The germline CDR1 and CDR2 sequences are MNHEY and SVGEGT. The DNA of the CDR3 is TGTGTCAGCAGTACTACAGTGTATGGCTACACCCTC. It codes for CVSSTTVYGYTL.

Turning to this clonotype: A far larger clone is one base from this, pointing to a likely read error. The chain couples TRBV6-9 to TRBJ1-1, with a tentative D call TRBD1 (5 bases). The CDR3 has 17 residues. V was pared by 3 bases and J by 1 base, with 18 bases between. In germline, CDR1 is MNHGY, CDR2 SVAAGI. The CDR3 region is CASSYSGGRMKNTEAFF. In DNA, the CDR3 is TGTGCCAGCAGTTACTCCGGGGGACGAATGAAGAACACTGAAGCTTTCTTT.

Many counts were recorded for this clonotype. This chain links TRBV7-9 with TRBJ2-2; the D gene is possibly TRBD2 (5 bases). The CDR3 runs to 12 residues. V was clipped by 4 bases and J by 5 bases, with 5 bases between them. Germline CDR1 is SEHNR and CDR2 is FQNEAQ (reference sequence). DNA for the CDR3: TGTGCCAGCAGCTGGGAGACCGGGGAGCTGTTTTTT. Its translation is CASSWETGELFF.

The sample holds many counts of this clonotype. The chain employs TRBV6-2 or TRBV6-3 and TRBJ1-3, with TRBD1 identical over 7 bases. This CDR3 contains 14 residues. Germline V gene sequence: CDR1 MNHEY, CDR2 SVGEGT. The ends lost 6 bases at V and 4 bases at J; junction bases unmatched: 6. DNA of the CDR3: TGTGCCAGCAGCTCCGGGACAGCGGGAAACACCATATATTTT. Protein sequence: CASSSGTAGNTIYF.

This clonotype was recorded many times. The J gene is TRBJ2-3, the V gene TRBV18; no clear D. Germline values: CDR1 KGHSH, CDR2 LQKENI. The V and J ends lost 2 bases and 0 bases respectively, with 3 bases between them. The CDR3 extends over 13 amino acids. CDR3 loop: CASSPGSTDTQYF. CDR3 DNA sequence: TGTGCCAGCTCACCAGGTAGCACAGATACGCAGTATTTT.

This clonotype was seen at least ten times. This rearrangement joins TRBV4-2 to TRBJ2-3, with 8 bases fitting TRBD1. The CDR3 has 16 residues. Germline V gene lookup returns CDR1 LGHNA and CDR2 YNFKEQ. V lost 5 bases to trimming and J lost 2 bases; unmatched junction nucleotides: 9. The CDR3 nucleotides are TGTGCCAGCAGCTCACAGGGGGATCTCTCCACAGATACGCAGTATTTT. Its protein is CASSSQGDLSTDTQYF.

Worth noting for this clonotype: A far larger clone is off by one base, so a read error is likely. The chain is built from TRBV6-2 or TRBV6-3 and TRBJ1-5; D is ambiguous. This CDR3 has 16 amino acids. V was shortened by 7 bases and J by 7 bases, with 23 bases between the two germline ends. Germline CDR1 and CDR2: MNHEY and SVGEGT. The CDR3: CASIEANPMAIQPQHF. As DNA, the CDR3 is TGTGCCAGCATTGAAGCGAACCCGATGGCGATACAGCCCCAGCATTTT.

This clonotype was seen repeatedly, ten times or more. This chain's CDR3 is CAIRGTVDGYTF. As DNA, the CDR3 is TGTGCCATCAGAGGGACAGTCGATGGCTACACCTTC. The gene calls are TRBV10-3 and TRBJ1-2; 7 bases match TRBD1. The CDR3 sequence is 12 residues long. Germline values: CDR1 ENHRY, CDR2 SYGVKD. With 6 bases clipped from V and 6 bases from J, the junction kept 4 bases outside the gene matches.

Ten or more counts support this clonotype. CDR3 protein: CASSLTENTEAFF. DNA for the CDR3: TGTGCCAGCAGCCTGACAGAGAACACTGAAGCTTTCTTT. The rearrangement joins TRBV28 to TRBJ1-1; perhaps TRBD1 as D (5 bases). Trimming removed 6 bases from V and 1 base from J, with 9 bases in between. Germline V gene data show CDR1 as MDHEN and CDR2 as SYDVKM. This CDR3 is 13 amino acids long.

This clonotype is judged medium-sized. The rearrangement links TRBV27 to TRBJ2-1; a weak D match, TRBD1 (6 bases). Trimming stripped 2 bases from V and 10 bases from J, with 15 bases between. CDR1 and CDR2 from the germline V gene are MNHEY and SMNVEV (reference sequence). This CDR3 comprises 14 residues. The CDR3 sequence is CASSLGTLGIEQFF. The CDR3 region has the DNA TGTGCCAGCAGTTTAGGGACACTGGGGATAGAGCAGTTCTTC.

The chain carries TRBV7-9 and TRBJ2-5; the D gene is possibly TRBD1 (5 bases). The V end lost 1 base, the J end lost 0 bases, and 12 bases lay between the germline ends. The CDR3 has 16 amino acids. The germline gives CDR1 SEHNR, CDR2 FQNEAQ (reference sequence). CDR3 in DNA: TGTGCCAGCAGCTTAGATCAGGGATACTACCAAGAGACCCAGTACTTC. This translates into CASSLDQGYYQETQYF.

Concerning this clonotype: A junction boundary mismatches the germline segment, possibly from a read error. V usage is TRBV19 and J usage is TRBJ1-1, with 7 bases identical to TRBD1. Germline V gene lookup returns CDR1 LNHDA and CDR2 SQIVND (reference sequence). The CDR3 has 15 amino acids. DNA for the CDR3: TGTGCCAGTAGTATAGATGGGGGACAGAACACTAAAGCTTTCTTT. It is translated as CASSIDGGQNTKAFF.

Concerning this clonotype itself: With only one base between it and a far larger clone, this is likely a read error. The V call is TRBV6-9, the J call TRBJ2-5; D assignment may be TRBD1 or TRBD2 (5 bases each). There are 15 residues in the CDR3. V gave up 6 bases and J gave up 5 bases, with 19 bases separating them. Germline lookup yields CDR1 MNHGY and CDR2 SVAAGI. The CDR3 protein is CASRLHRRDVETQYF. The CDR3 nucleotides read TGTGCCAGCAGATTACACAGACGGGACGTGGAGACCCAGTACTTC.

This clonotype was counted ten times or more. The V call is TRBV12-3 or TRBV12-4, the J call TRBJ1-1; D possibly corresponds to TRBD1 (5 bases). V was cut by 4 bases and J by 4 bases, with 22 bases left in between. CDR3 size: 17 residues. The CDR3 protein is CASSSLRAGKLGTEAFF. DNA of the CDR3: TGTGCCAGCAGTTCCCTTAGGGCAGGGAAGTTGGGCACTGAAGCTTTCTTT.

On this clonotype: A read error may produce the germline difference seen at one junction end. This chain uses TRBV11-2 with TRBJ2-7; D is unresolved. Germline assignment: CDR1 SGHAT and CDR2 FQNNGV. This CDR3 has 15 amino acids. CDR3 DNA sequence: TGTGCCAGCAGCTTAACCCAGATAGTCCTCTACGAGCAGTACTTT. Translation gives CASSLTQIVLYEQYF.

This clonotype appeared once. The genes are TRBV6-1 and TRBJ2-2, with D hard to call. Germline CDR1 MNHNS, CDR2 SASEGT. Trimming cost V 7 bases and J 5 bases, with 8 bases left between them. This CDR3 has 12 amino acids. The CDR3 protein is CASMVGTGELFF. CDR3 coding DNA: TGTGCCAGCATGGTAGGAACCGGGGAGCTGTTTTTT.

This clonotype has ten or more counts. The chain combines TRBV6-2 or TRBV6-3 with TRBJ1-5; possible D gene TRBD1, 6 bases. The CDR3 totals 14 residues. The V gene's germline CDR1 is MNHEY and CDR2 SVGEGT. V was trimmed by 2 bases and J by 4 bases, leaving 9 bases between them. The CDR3 reads CASSYLRGNQPQHF. CDR3 in DNA: TGTGCCAGCAGTTACCTTAGGGGGAATCAGCCCCAGCATTTT.

This clonotype was seen repeatedly, ten times or more. For the CDR3, the DNA is TGCAGTGCCAGGGACGCTTGGAACACTGAAGCTTTCTTT. Its translation is CSARDAWNTEAFF. The rearrangement uses TRBV20-1 and TRBJ1-1, with a weak D call TRBD1 (5 bases). Germline CDR1 DFQATT, CDR2 SNEGSKA (reference sequence). The CDR3 is 13 residues long. Trimming removed 6 bases from V and 1 base from J, with 12 bases in between.

A note on this clonotype: A read error may account for a junction end that differs from germline. V and J are TRBV19 and TRBJ1-1; no firm D call. Germline V gene sequence: CDR1 LNHDA, CDR2 SQIVND (reference sequence). This CDR3 comprises 13 residues. In DNA, the CDR3 is TGTGCCACCTCACAAGTGGTGAACACTGAAACTTTCTTT. Protein: CATSQVVNTETFF.

The J gene is TRBJ2-6, the V gene TRBV7-9, with D perhaps TRBD1 (6 bases). Trimming removed 7 bases at V and 8 bases at J, with 15 bases between. The CDR3 consists of 14 residues. Per the germline V gene, CDR1 is SEHNR and CDR2 is FQNEAQ (reference sequence). The CDR3 sequence is CASTSGVWSNVLTF. The DNA for the CDR3 is TGTGCCAGCACCTCAGGGGTCTGGTCCAACGTCCTGACTTTC.

This clonotype was counted a few times. Possible read error: a much larger clone is one base away. The chain employs TRBV30 and TRBJ2-3, with 8 bases aligning to TRBD2. V lost 5 bases, J lost 5 bases, and 9 bases stayed unmatched. This CDR3 has 14 residues. Per germline, CDR1 GTSNPN and CDR2 SVGIG (reference sequence). The CDR3 DNA reads TGTGCCTGGGGCCGGGGCGGGGGGAGAGATACGCAGTATTTT. The encoded protein is CAWGRGGGRDTQYF.

This clonotype was detected ten times or more. The gene calls are TRBV9 and TRBJ2-5, with TRBD2 matching over 9 bases. Germline V gene sequence: CDR1 SGDLS, CDR2 YYNGEE. V dropped 0 bases and J dropped 2; count of bases not matched to a gene: 2. This CDR3 comprises 15 residues. The CDR3 region is CASSVASGDQETQYF. In DNA form, the CDR3 reads TGTGCCAGCAGCGTAGCTAGCGGGGATCAAGAGACCCAGTACTTC.

This clonotype was seen ten or more times. V and J are TRBV12-3 or TRBV12-4 and TRBJ1-5, with TRBD1 as a possible D gene (5 bases). The V end was cut by 9 bases, the J end by 2 bases, with 11 bases between. The CDR3 extends over 13 amino acids. This chain's CDR3 is CASSRDRNQPQHF. CDR3 DNA sequence: TGTGCCAGTTCCCGGGACCGCAATCAGCCCCAGCATTTT.

There are many counts of this clonotype. The gene calls are TRBV20-1 and TRBJ2-2, with 10 positions matching TRBD1. V shed 6 bases and J 3 bases; nucleotides not matched to a gene: 10. This CDR3 has 16 residues. Germline V gives CDR1 DFQATT, CDR2 SNEGSKA (reference sequence). Here the CDR3 DNA reads TGCAGTGCAAAAAGGACCGGGACAGGGGACACCGGGGAGCTGTTTTTT. Its protein is CSAKRTGTGDTGELFF.

In regard to this clonotype: Since a much larger clone is just one base distant, this may be a read error. The chain has TRBV7-3 and TRBJ2-2, with TRBD2 matching over 8 bases. The CDR3 spans 16 residues. V lost 4 bases to trimming and J lost 2 bases; unmatched junction nucleotides: 6. Germline V gives CDR1 SGHTA, CDR2 FQGTGA. CDR3: CASSSSAGGNTGELFF. The CDR3 nucleotides are TGTGCCAGCAGCTCGAGCGCGGGGGGCAACACCGGGGAGCTGTTTTTT.